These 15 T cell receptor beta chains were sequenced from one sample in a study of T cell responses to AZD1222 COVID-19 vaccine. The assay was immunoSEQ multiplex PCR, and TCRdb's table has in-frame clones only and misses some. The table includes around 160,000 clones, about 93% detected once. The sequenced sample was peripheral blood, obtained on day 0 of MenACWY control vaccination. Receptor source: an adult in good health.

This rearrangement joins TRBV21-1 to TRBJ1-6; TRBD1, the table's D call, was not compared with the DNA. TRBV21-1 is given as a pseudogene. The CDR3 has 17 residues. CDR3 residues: CASSTKTGGSYNSPLHF. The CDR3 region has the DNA TGTGCCAGCAGCACTAAGACAGGGGGCTCCTATAATTCACCCCTCCACTTT.

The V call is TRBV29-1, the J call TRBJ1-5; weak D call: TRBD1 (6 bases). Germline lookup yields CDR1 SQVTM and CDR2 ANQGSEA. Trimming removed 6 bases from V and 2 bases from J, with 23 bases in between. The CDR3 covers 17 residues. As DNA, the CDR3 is TGCAGCGTCATTTTTGTACAGGGTATGGGGGGCAATCAGCCCCAGCATTTT. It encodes CSVIFVQGMGGNQPQHF.

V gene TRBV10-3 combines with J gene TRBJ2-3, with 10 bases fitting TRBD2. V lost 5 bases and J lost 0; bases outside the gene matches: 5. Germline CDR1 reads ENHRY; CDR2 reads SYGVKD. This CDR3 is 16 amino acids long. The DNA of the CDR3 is TGTGCCATCAGTCAACTAGCGGGGACCAGCACAGATACGCAGTATTTT. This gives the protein CAISQLAGTSTDTQYF.

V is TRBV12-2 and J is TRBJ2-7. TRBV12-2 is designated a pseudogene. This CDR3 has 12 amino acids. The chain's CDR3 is CASRFKFWEQYF. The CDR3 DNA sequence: TGTGCAAGTCGCTTCAAGTTTTGGGAGCAGTACTTC.

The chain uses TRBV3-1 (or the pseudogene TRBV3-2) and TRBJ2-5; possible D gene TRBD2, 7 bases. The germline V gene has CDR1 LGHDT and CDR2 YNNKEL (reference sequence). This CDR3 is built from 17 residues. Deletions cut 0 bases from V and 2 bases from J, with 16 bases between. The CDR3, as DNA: TGTGCCAGCAGCCAAGAGGCGGGGGCAGGGTGGCAAGAGACCCAGTACTTC. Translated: CASSQEAGAGWQETQYF.

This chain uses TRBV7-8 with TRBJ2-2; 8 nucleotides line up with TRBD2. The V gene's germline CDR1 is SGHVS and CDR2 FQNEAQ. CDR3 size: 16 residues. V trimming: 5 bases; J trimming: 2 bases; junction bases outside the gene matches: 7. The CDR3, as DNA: TGTGCCAGCAGCATTCGGGTAGCGGGAAACACCGGGGAGCTGTTTTTT. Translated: CASSIRVAGNTGELFF.

CDR3 sequence (DNA): TGTGCCAGCAGCGTAGGAACAGATCTAGCCAAAAACATTCAGTACTTC. Amino acids: CASSVGTDLAKNIQYF. This chain joins TRBV9 and TRBJ2-4; D is ambiguous. V lost 0 bases and J lost 0, with 10 bases in between. CDR1 is SGDLS, CDR2 YYNGEE, per germline. CDR3 length: 16 amino acids.

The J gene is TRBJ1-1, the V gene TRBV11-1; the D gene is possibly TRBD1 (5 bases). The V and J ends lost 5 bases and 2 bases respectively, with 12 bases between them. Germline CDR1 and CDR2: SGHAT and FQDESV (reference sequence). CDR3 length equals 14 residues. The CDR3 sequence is CASSPRDLNTEAFF. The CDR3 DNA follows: TGTGCCAGCAGCCCTCGGGACCTTAACACTGAAGCTTTCTTT.

The CDR3 region is CASSEGLAMQYF. Written as DNA, the CDR3 is TGCGCCAGCAGTGAAGGGCTAGCGATGCAGTACTTC. The chain has TRBV10-1 and TRBJ2-7; perhaps TRBD2 as D (6 bases). V was trimmed by 3 bases and J by 9 bases, leaving 12 bases between them. Looked up from germline, CDR1 is WNHNN and CDR2 is SYGVQD (reference sequence). The CDR3 extends over 12 amino acids.

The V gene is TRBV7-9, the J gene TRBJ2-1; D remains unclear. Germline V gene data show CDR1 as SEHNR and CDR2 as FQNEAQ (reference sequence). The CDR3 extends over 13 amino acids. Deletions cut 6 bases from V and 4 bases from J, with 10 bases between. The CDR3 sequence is CASSRTPYNEQFF. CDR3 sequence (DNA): TGTGCCAGCAGTAGGACCCCTTACAATGAGCAGTTCTTC.

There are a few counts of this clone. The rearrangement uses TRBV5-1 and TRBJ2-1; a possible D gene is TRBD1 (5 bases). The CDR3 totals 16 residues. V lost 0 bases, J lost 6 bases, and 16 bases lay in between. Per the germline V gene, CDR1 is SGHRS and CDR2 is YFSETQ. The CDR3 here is CASSLVGQGGVNEQFF. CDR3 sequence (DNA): TGCGCCAGCAGCTTGGTAGGGCAGGGTGGAGTCAATGAGCAGTTCTTC.

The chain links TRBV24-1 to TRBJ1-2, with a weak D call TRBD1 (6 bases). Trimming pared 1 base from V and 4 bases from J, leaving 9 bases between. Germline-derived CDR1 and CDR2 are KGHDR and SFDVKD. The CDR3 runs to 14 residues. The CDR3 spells CATSDFGTPYGYTF. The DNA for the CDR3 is TGTGCCACCAGTGATTTCGGGACACCCTATGGCTACACCTTC.

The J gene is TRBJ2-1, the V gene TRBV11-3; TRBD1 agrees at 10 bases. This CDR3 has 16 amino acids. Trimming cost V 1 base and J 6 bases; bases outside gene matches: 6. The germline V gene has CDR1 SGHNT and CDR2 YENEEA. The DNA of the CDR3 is TGTGCCAGCAGCTTAGGACAGGGGGCCTTACCCAATGAGCAGTTCTTC. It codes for CASSLGQGALPNEQFF.

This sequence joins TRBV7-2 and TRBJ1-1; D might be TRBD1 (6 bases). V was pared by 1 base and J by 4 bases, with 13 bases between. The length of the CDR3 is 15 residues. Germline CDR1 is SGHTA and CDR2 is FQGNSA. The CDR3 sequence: CASSLERGAATEAFF. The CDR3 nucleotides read TGTGCCAGCAGCTTAGAAAGGGGGGCGGCCACTGAAGCTTTCTTT.

This CDR3 reads CASSVPGRGTEAFF. The DNA of the CDR3 is TGTGCCAGCAGCGTTCCGGGTCGAGGGACTGAAGCTTTCTTT. The chain uses TRBV5-8 and TRBJ1-1; D unclear. V was pared by 4 bases and J by 5 bases, with 15 bases between. The CDR3 spans 14 residues. Germline CDR1 and CDR2: SGHTS and YDEGEE.